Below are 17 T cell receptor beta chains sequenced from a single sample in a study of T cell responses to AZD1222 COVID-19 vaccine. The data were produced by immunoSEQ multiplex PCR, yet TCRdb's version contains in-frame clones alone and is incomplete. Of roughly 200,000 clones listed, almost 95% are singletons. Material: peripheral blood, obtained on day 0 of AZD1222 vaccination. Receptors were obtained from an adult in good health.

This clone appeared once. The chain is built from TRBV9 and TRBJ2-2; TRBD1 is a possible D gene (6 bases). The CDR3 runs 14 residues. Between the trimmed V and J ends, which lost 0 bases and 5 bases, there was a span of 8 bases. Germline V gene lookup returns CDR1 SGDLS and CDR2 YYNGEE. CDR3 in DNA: TGTGCCAGCAGCGTAGTTCAGGGGACCGGGGAGCTGTTTTTT. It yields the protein CASSVVQGTGELFF.

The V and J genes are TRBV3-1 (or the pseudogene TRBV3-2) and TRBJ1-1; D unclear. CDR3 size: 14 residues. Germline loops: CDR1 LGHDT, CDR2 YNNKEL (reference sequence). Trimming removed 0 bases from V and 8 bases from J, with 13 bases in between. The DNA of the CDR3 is TGTGCCAGCAGCCAAGATTGGGTTGGAGGGGAAGCTTTCTTT. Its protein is CASSQDWVGGEAFF.

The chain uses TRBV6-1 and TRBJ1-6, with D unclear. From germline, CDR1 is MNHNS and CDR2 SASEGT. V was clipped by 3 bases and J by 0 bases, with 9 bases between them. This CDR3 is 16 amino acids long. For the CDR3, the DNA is TGTGCCAGCAGTGATCGTGTTCGCTCCTATAATTCACCCCTCCACTTT. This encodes CASSDRVRSYNSPLHF.

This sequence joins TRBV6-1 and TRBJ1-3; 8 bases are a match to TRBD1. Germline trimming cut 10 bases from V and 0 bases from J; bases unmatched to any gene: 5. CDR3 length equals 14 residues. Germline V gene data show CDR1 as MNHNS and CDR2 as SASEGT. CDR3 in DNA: TGTGCCACTCGAACAGGGGGCTCTGGAAACACCATATATTTT. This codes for CATRTGGSGNTIYF.

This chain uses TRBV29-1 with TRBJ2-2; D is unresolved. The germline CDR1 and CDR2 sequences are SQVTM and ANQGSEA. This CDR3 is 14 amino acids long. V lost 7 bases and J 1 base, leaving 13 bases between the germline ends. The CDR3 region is CSASTPRNTGELFF. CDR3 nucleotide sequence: TGCAGCGCCTCGACTCCCAGGAACACCGGGGAGCTGTTTTTT.

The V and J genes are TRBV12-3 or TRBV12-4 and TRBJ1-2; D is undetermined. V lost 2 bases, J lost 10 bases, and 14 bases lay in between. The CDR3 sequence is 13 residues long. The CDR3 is CASSLSMTQPYTF. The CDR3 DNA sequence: TGTGCCAGCAGTTTAAGCATGACGCAGCCCTACACCTTC.

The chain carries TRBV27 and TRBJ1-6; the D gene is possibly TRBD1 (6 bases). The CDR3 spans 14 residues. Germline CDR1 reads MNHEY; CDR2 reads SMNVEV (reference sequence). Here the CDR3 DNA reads TGTGCTTCGAGTTTACAGGGTGGGCATTCACCCCTCCACTTT. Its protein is CASSLQGGHSPLHF.

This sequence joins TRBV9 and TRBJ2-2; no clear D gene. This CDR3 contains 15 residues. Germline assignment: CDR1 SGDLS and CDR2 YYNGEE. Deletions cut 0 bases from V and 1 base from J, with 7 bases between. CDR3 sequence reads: CASSVVGQNTGELFF. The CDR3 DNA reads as TGTGCCAGCAGCGTAGTGGGCCAGAACACCGGGGAGCTGTTTTTT.

Here the CDR3 reads CASSLGQLRTDTQYF. Written as DNA, the CDR3 is TGTGCCAGCAGTTTGGGACAGCTACGGACGGATACGCAGTATTTT. The chain has TRBV28 and TRBJ2-3; 7 bases align to TRBD1. The CDR3 has 15 residues. Trimming removed 3 bases from V and 6 bases from J; junction bases left unmatched: 9. Germline lookup yields CDR1 MDHEN and CDR2 SYDVKM.

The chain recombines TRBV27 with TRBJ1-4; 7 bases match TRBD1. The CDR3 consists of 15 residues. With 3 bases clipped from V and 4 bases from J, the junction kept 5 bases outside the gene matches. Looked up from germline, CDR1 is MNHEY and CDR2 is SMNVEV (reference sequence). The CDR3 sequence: CASSFLGGRNEKLFF. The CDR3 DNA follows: TGTGCCAGCAGTTTTTTAGGGGGCCGTAATGAAAAACTGTTTTTT.

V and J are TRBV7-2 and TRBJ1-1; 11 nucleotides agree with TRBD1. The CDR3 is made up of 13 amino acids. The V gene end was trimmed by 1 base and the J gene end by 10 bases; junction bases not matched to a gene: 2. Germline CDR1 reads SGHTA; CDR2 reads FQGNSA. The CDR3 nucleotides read TGTGCCAGCAGCTTAGTAGGGACAGGGGGAGCTTTCTTT. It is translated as CASSLVGTGGAFF.

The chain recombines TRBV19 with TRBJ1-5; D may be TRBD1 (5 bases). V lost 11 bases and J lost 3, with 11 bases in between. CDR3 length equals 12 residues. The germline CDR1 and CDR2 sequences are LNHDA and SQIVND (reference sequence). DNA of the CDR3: TGTGCCGTCGGGGGGGTCAATCAGCCCCAGCATTTT. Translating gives CAVGGVNQPQHF.

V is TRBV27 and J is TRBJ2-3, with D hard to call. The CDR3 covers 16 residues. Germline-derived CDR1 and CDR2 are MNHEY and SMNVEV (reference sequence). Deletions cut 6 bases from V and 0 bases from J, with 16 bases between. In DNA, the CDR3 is TGTGCCAGCAGAAACAGAGTGGTCTTAAGCACAGATACGCAGTATTTT. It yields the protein CASRNRVVLSTDTQYF.

This CDR3 is CASSRRLVSPDTQYF. The CDR3 bases are TGTGCCAGCAGTCGCAGACTAGTATCCCCAGATACGCAGTATTTT. The gene calls are TRBV6-2 or TRBV6-3 and TRBJ2-3; possible D gene TRBD2, 6 bases. This CDR3 comprises 15 residues. CDR1 and CDR2 from the germline V gene are MNHEY and SVGEGT. Trimming stripped 5 bases from V and 4 bases from J, with 16 bases between.

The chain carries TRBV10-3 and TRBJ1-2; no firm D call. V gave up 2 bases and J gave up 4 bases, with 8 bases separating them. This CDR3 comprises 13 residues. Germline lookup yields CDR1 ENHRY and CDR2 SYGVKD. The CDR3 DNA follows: TGTGCCATCAGTGAGGCACCAAGCTATGGCTACACCTTC. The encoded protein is CAISEAPSYGYTF.

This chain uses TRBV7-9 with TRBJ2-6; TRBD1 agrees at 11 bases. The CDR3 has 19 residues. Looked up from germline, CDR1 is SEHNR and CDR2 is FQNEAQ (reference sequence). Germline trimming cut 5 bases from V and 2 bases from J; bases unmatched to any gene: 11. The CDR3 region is CASSPLAGTGGTGANVLTF. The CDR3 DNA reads TGTGCCAGCAGCCCCCTTGCCGGGACAGGGGGGACTGGGGCCAACGTCCTGACTTTC.

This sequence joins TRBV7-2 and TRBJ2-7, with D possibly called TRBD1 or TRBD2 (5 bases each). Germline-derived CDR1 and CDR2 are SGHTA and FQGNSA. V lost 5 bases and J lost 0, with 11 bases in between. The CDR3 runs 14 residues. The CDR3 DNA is TGTGCCAGCAGCCGGGGACCTAACTCCTACGAGCAGTACTTC. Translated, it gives CASSRGPNSYEQYF.